Listed below are T cell receptor beta chains from one sample, sequenced in a study of CD8 T cells in ankylosing spondylitis. Using its own MiXCR run on the 5' RACE reads, TCRdb lists one record per CDR3 protein. Of around 230,000 distinct CDR3 sequences in the sample, 8.6% were seen once. The source material was blood, either unsorted or a sorted T cell fraction (not recorded which). All receptors derive from a male donor with ankylosing spondylitis or in good health (not recorded which). Each CDR3 is given with its conserved first and last residue. D genes are given only for firm matches. Rows give clone size only sometimes, using once, few, many, or a class for an expanded clone.

d_gene	v_gene	abundance	j_gene	CDR3aa	CDR3nt
.	TRBV2	many	TRBJ2-2	CASSGLQNTGELFF	TGTGCCAGCAGTGGACTCCAGAACACCGGGGAGCTGTTTTTT
TRBD1	TRBV4-3	.	TRBJ1-4	CASSQRGQGAEKLFF	TGCGCCAGCAGCCAGAGGGGACAGGGGGCGGAAAAACTGTTTTTT
TRBD2	TRBV7-2	many	TRBJ2-3	CASSFSGEGTQYF	TGTGCCAGCAGCTTCTCCGGGGAGGGTACGCAGTATTTT
.	TRBV10-1	.	TRBJ2-6	CASSSGTQRSGGANVLTF	TGCGCCAGCAGCTCCGGGACTCAACGATCAGGTGGGGCCAACGTCCTGACTTTC
.	TRBV12-3/TRBV12-4	many	TRBJ2-1	CASSLSGAEQFF	TGTGCCAGCAGTTTATCGGGGGCTGAGCAGTTCTTC
.	TRBV19	many	TRBJ1-1	CASSIWNTEAFF	TGTGCCAGTAGTATTTGGAACACTGAAGCTTTCTTT
.	TRBV5-6	.	TRBJ2-7	CASSLGGSEPYEQYF	TGTGCCAGCAGCTTGGGGGGTTCCGAACCCTACGAGCAGTACTTC
.	TRBV5-1	many	TRBJ2-7	CASSQSPDWTYEQYF	TGCGCCAGCAGCCAGAGCCCGGATTGGACCTACGAGCAGTACTTC
.	TRBV7-3	.	TRBJ2-2	CASSSGAGPGELFF	TGTGCCAGCAGCTCCGGGGCAGGGCCCGGGGAGCTGTTTTTT
.	TRBV9	many	TRBJ1-1	CASSAMDRRNTEAFF	TGTGCCAGCAGCGCCATGGATAGGCGTAACACTGAAGCTTTCTTT
TRBD2	TRBV20-1	few	TRBJ2-7	CSALAGGPSGEQYF	TGCAGTGCTCTAGCGGGAGGGCCGTCGGGAGAGCAGTACTTC
.	TRBV19	few	TRBJ1-5	CASSIMQVSNQPQHF	TGTGCCAGTAGTATAATGCAGGTTAGCAATCAGCCCCAGCATTTT
TRBD1	TRBV9	few	TRBJ2-7	CASSGTGTANSEQYF	TGTGCCAGCAGCGGCACCGGGACAGCCAATTCCGAGCAGTACTTC
TRBD2	TRBV4-3	few	TRBJ2-7	CASSRAAGEENEQYF	TGCGCCAGCAGCCGGGCGGCGGGAGAAGAAAACGAGCAGTACTTC
TRBD1	TRBV20-1	many	TRBJ2-1	CSAKGQPGDEQFF	TGCAGTGCTAAGGGACAGCCAGGGGATGAGCAGTTCTTC
TRBD2	TRBV5-1	many	TRBJ2-2	CASSPSTSGRPRTGELFF	TGCGCCAGCAGCCCGTCGACTAGCGGGAGGCCGAGAACCGGGGAGCTGTTTTTT
TRBD1	TRBV10-3	many	TRBJ1-5	CATHPSQGAGQPQHF	TGTGCCACCCATCCCTCCCAGGGGGCAGGTCAGCCCCAGCATTTT
TRBD2	TRBV20-1	many	TRBJ2-4	CSAPTGGIGNIQYF	TGCAGTGCTCCCACGGGGGGGATTGGAAACATTCAGTACTTC
.	TRBV7-3	.	TRBJ2-1	CASSLIRGNEQFF	TGTGCCAGCAGCTTAATTCGGGGGAATGAGCAGTTCTTC
.	TRBV18	.	TRBJ2-1	CASSPKQEQGPYNEQFF	TGTGCCAGCTCACCAAAGCAAGAACAGGGCCCCTACAATGAGCAGTTCTTC
.	TRBV7-2	few	TRBJ2-1	CATSPGPGVDEQFF	TGTGCCACCAGCCCGGGTCCAGGGGTGGATGAGCAGTTCTTC
.	TRBV4-1	.	TRBJ1-2	CASSQENRAKYGYTF	TGCGCCAGCAGCCAAGAGAACCGGGCGAAGTATGGCTACACCTTC
.	TRBV12-3/TRBV12-4	.	TRBJ1-5	CASSPAGKENQPQHF	TGTGCCAGCAGCCCCGCAGGGAAAGAGAATCAGCCCCAGCATTTT
.	TRBV20-1	many	TRBJ1-1	CSARDWGAFNTEAFF	TGCAGTGCTAGAGATTGGGGGGCTTTTAACACTGAAGCTTTCTTT
.	TRBV5-1	many	TRBJ1-2	CASSPEGGNYGYTF	TGCGCCAGCAGCCCGGAGGGAGGGAACTATGGCTACACCTTC
.	TRBV10-3	many	TRBJ2-1	CAISEGKGGGLDEQFF	TGTGCCATCAGTGAGGGCAAGGGGGGGGGTTTGGATGAGCAGTTCTTC
.	TRBV7-2	many	TRBJ2-1	CASSFRQGRRGEQFF	TGTGCCAGCAGCTTCCGACAGGGCCGTCGGGGGGAGCAGTTCTTC
.	TRBV4-3	many	TRBJ1-4	CASSQDPYDRSPNEKLFF	TGCGCCAGCAGCCAAGATCCTTACGACAGGTCCCCTAATGAAAAACTGTTTTTT
.	TRBV5-1	.	TRBJ1-2	CASSLNSNYGYTF	TGCGCCAGCAGCTTAAACAGTAACTATGGCTACACCTTC
.	TRBV12-3/TRBV12-4	many	TRBJ2-7	CASSFGLVYEQYF	TGTGCCAGCAGTTTCGGTCTGGTCTACGAGCAGTACTTC
TRBD2	TRBV7-8	many	TRBJ2-3	CASSLTSSGRTDTQYF	TGTGCCAGCAGCTTAACGTCGAGCGGGAGAACGGATACGCAGTATTTT
.	TRBV7-2	few	TRBJ2-5	CASTTGRPQETQYF	TGTGCCAGCACCACGGGACGGCCCCAAGAGACCCAGTACTTC
.	TRBV19	many	TRBJ1-1	CASGLTENTEAFF	TGTGCCAGTGGCCTCACGGAGAACACTGAAGCTTTCTTT
.	TRBV7-2	.	TRBJ2-2	CASRSAQGHTGELFF	TGTGCCAGCAGATCAGCACAGGGCCACACCGGGGAGCTGTTTTTT
.	TRBV30	.	TRBJ1-6	CAWSVGQSPLHF	TGTGCCTGGAGTGTTGGGCAATCACCCCTCCACTTT
TRBD1	TRBV7-2	many	TRBJ2-2	CASSYRQGNTGELFF	TGTGCCAGCAGCTACCGACAGGGGAACACCGGGGAGCTGTTTTTT
.	TRBV5-1	many	TRBJ2-1	CASSSGLQSENNEQFF	TGCGCCAGCAGCTCGGGACTCCAATCCGAAAACAATGAGCAGTTCTTC
TRBD2	TRBV20-1	many	TRBJ2-5	CSARGLAGVETQYF	TGCAGTGCTAGAGGACTAGCGGGGGTAGAGACCCAGTACTTC
.	TRBV20-1	many	TRBJ1-1	CSAMVEGQAFF	TGCAGTGCTATGGTGGAGGGGCAAGCTTTCTTT
.	TRBV7-9	many	TRBJ2-2	CASSFKGTGELFF	TGTGCCAGCAGCTTCAAGGGGACCGGGGAGCTGTTTTTT
.	TRBV20-1	many	TRBJ1-1	CSAKLQGVDTEAFF	TGCAGTGCTAAACTACAGGGTGTTGACACTGAAGCTTTCTTT
.	TRBV20-1	many	TRBJ2-1	CSARTGRAYNEQFF	TGCAGTGCTAGAACCGGGCGCGCCTACAATGAGCAGTTCTTC
.	TRBV3-1	many	TRBJ2-7	CASSQSYYEQYF	TGTGCCAGCAGCCAATCCTACTACGAGCAGTACTTC
.	TRBV11-3	.	TRBJ2-6	CASSLDAGGGANVLTF	TGTGCCAGCAGCTTAGATGCGGGTGGTGGGGCCAACGTCCTGACTTTC
.	TRBV7-9	many	TRBJ1-1	CASSQPRQGNTEAFF	TGTGCCAGCAGCCAGCCAAGGCAGGGGAACACTGAAGCTTTCTTT
.	TRBV6-6	many	TRBJ1-5	CASSNQPQHF	TGTGCCAGCAGCAATCAGCCCCAGCATTTT
.	TRBV15	few	TRBJ2-1	CATSRDPPSSYNEQFF	TGTGCCACCAGCAGAGATCCCCCGAGCTCCTACAATGAGCAGTTCTTC
TRBD1	TRBV5-1	many	TRBJ1-2	CASSLTGTGNYGYTF	TGCGCCAGCAGCTTGACCGGGACAGGCAACTATGGCTACACCTTC
TRBD2	TRBV20-1	many	TRBJ2-1	CSAQRGPDNEQFF	TGCAGTGCTCAGCGGGGGCCTGACAATGAGCAGTTCTTC
.	TRBV18	.	TRBJ2-3	CASSPGTYVPSTDTQYF	TGTGCCAGCTCACCCGGGACGTACGTCCCAAGCACAGATACGCAGTATTTT
.	TRBV5-6	.	TRBJ2-1	CASRAYNEQFF	TGTGCCAGCAGAGCGTACAATGAACAGTTCTTC
TRBD1	TRBV12-3/TRBV12-4	many	TRBJ1-4	CASSSPLGQSIEKLFF	TGTGCCAGCAGTTCCCCCCTGGGACAGTCAATCGAAAAACTGTTTTTT
.	TRBV7-6	few	TRBJ2-5	CASSLIRRETQYF	TGTGCCAGCAGCTTAATCAGACGGGAGACCCAGTACTTC
.	TRBV12-3/TRBV12-4	many	TRBJ1-4	CASTRVGANEKLFF	TGTGCCAGCACCAGGGTAGGAGCTAATGAAAAACTGTTTTTT
.	TRBV30	few	TRBJ2-7	CAWSVGRAYEQYF	TGTGCCTGGAGTGTGGGTCGGGCCTACGAGCAGTACTTC